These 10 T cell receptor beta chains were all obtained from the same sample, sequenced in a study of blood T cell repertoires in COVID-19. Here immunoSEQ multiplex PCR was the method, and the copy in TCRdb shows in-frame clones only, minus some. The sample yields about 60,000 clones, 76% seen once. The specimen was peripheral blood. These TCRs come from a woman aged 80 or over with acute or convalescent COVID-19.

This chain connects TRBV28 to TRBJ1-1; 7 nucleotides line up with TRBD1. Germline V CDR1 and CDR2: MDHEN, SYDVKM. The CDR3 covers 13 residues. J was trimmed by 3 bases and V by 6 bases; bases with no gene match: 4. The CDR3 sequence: CASSKQGHTEAFF. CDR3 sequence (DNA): TGTGCCAGCAGCAAACAGGGGCACACTGAAGCTTTCTTT. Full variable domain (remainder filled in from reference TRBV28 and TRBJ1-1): DVKVTQSSRYLVKRTGEKVFLECVQDMDHENMFWYRQDPGLGLRLIYFSYDVKMKEKGDIPEGYSVSREKKERFSLILESASTNQTSMYLCASSKQGHTEAFFGQGTRLTVV.

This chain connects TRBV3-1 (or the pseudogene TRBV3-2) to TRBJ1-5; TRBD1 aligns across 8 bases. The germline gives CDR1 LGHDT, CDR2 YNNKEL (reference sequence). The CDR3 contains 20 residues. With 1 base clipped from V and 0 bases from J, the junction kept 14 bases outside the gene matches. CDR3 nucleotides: TGTGCCAGCAGCCAAGTGGGAGGGCAGGGGGCCTTATATAGCAATCAGCCCCAGCATTTT. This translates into CASSQVGGQGALYSNQPQHF.

CDR3 residues: CASSPRDRSSYEQYF. In nucleotides, the CDR3 is TGTGCCAGCAGCCCCAGGGACAGGAGTTCCTACGAGCAGTACTTC. The genes are TRBV9 and TRBJ2-7; 8 nucleotides line up with TRBD1. J gave up 1 base and V 4 bases, and 7 bases lay outside the gene matches. Looked up from germline, CDR1 is SGDLS and CDR2 is YYNGEE. The CDR3 is 15 amino acids.

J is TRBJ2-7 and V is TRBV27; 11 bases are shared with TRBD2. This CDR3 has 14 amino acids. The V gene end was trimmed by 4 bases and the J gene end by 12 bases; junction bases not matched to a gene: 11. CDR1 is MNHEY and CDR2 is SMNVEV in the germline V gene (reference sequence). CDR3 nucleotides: TGTGCCAGCAGTTCATCAAGACTAGCGGGAAGTGGGTACTTC. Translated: CASSSSRLAGSGYF.

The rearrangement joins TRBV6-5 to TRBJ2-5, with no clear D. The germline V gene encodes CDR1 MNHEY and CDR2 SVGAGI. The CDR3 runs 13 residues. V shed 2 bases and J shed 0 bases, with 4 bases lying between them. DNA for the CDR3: TGTGCCAGCAGTTACAAGCACCAAGAGACCCAGTACTTC. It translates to CASSYKHQETQYF.

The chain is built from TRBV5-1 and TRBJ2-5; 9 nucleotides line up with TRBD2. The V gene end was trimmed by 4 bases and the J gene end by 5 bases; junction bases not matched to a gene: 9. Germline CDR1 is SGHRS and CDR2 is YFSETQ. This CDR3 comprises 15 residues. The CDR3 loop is CASSSSLAGRETQYF. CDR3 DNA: TGCGCCAGCAGCAGCAGTCTAGCGGGGAGGGAGACCCAGTACTTC.

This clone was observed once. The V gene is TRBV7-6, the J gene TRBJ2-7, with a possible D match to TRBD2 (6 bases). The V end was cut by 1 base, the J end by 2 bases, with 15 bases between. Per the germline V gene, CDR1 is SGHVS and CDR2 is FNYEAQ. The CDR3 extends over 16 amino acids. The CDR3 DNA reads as TGTGCCAGCAGCTTAGAACTTAGGCGGGGCACCTACGAGCAGTACTTC. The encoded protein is CASSLELRRGTYEQYF.

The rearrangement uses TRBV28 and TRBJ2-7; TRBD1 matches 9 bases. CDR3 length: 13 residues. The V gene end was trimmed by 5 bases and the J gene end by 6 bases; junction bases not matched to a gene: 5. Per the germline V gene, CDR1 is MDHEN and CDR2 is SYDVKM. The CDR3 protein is CASSADRGGEQYF. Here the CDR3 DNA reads TGTGCCAGCAGTGCCGACAGGGGGGGCGAGCAGTACTTC.

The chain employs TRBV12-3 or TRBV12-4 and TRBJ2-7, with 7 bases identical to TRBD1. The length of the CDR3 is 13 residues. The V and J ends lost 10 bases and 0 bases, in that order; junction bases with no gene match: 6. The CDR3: CATSSGGSYEQYF. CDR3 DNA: TGTGCCACCTCCTCAGGGGGCTCCTACGAGCAGTACTTC.

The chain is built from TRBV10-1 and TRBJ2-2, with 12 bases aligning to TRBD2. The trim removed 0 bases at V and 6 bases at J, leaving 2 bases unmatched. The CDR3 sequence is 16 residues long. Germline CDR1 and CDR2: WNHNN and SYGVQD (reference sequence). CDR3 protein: CASSESRLAGAGELFF. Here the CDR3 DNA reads TGCGCCAGCAGTGAGTCGCGACTAGCGGGAGCCGGGGAGCTGTTTTTT.